This TCR beta chain is from a study of T cells after yellow fever vaccination. Study conclusions and caveats: The bulk population could contribute abundant contaminating clonotypes to FACS-sorted repertoires. Peaking on day 5 versus 15, the secondary response was faster but weaker.

This clonotype was detected a few times. What it recognizes is unknown. Template-switching 5'RACE yielded the TCR cDNA; a universal primer site and UMIs were added in the process. Each CDR3 protein is one row after TCRdb ran MiXCR on the 5' RACE reads. The sample has hundreds of thousands of distinct CDR3 sequences, about 8.3% seen once; the top ten hold around 17%. The CDR3 contains 17 residues. V lost 0 bases and J lost 2; bases outside the gene matches: 4. Per the germline V gene, CDR1 is SGHRS and CDR2 is YFSETQ. Source: PBMCs, taken about 41 days after the first yellow fever vaccination. V usage is TRBV5-1 and J usage is TRBJ2-3; 12 nucleotides agree with TRBD2. The clonotype was recovered from a young man who received the YFV17D yellow fever vaccine. CDR3 nucleotides: TGCGCCAGCAGCTTGGGACTAGCGGGGGCCTTCACAGATACGCAGTATTTT. Protein: CASSLGLAGAFTDTQYF.